This T cell receptor beta chain comes out of a study of blood T cell repertoires in COVID-19. The wider study: Material from acute and convalescent COVID-19 was sourced from the United States, Italy and Spain. Sources were T cells, B-cell-depleted T cells, or PBMCs; the material itself was cDNA or gDNA.

The CDR3 has 15 residues. CDR1 and CDR2 from the germline V gene are SGHRS and YFSETQ. V gave up 4 bases and J gave up 4 bases; unmatched junction bases: 9. Symptom resolution, clearance, or two negative PCRs marked the recovered donors of Cohort 3. Per the study methods: Amplifying reference gene primers gave estimates of nucleated cell counts. This table comes from immunoSEQ multiplex PCR, and its TCRdb copy is limited to in-frame clones, with some not included. The V and J calls and the clone size are those of that table, but D and trimming were determined from the DNA. The table lists approximately 200,000 clones, under 85% of them singletons, with 1.8% in the top ten.

This TCR derives from a man aged 60 to 69 who had recovered from COVID-19. The V call is TRBV5-1, the J call TRBJ1-1; TRBD1 matches 8 bases. The sample was PBMCs or T cells enriched from blood (not recorded which). CDR3 amino acids: CASSQTGALGTEAFF. CDR3 nucleotide sequence: TGCGCCAGCAGCCAGACAGGGGCCTTGGGCACTGAAGCTTTCTTT.